These T cell receptor beta chains were read from a single sample in a study of T cell responses to AZD1222 COVID-19 vaccine. Using immunoSEQ multiplex PCR, the repertoire was profiled, and TCRdb retains in-frame clones only, with some absent. In the table there are more than 150,000 clones, around 90% of which are singletons. The source was peripheral blood, collected 28 days after the second AZD1222 dose. These receptor sequences come from an adult who received the AZD1222 COVID-19 vaccine. Both conserved end residues are part of each CDR3. The order of the fields is V gene, D gene, clone size, J gene, CDR3 DNA, CDR3 protein. A D gene is named only where the DNA matches it firmly. Expanded clones get a size class; other rows say once, few or many, or leave the size out.

TRBV29-1	NA	NA	TRBJ1-2	TGCAGCGTTGGGAGCTATGGCTACACCTTC	CSVGSYGYTF
TRBV7-9	NA	NA	TRBJ2-5	TGTGCCAGCAGCTCCAAGACAGTACAAGAGACCCAGTACTTC	CASSSKTVQETQYF
TRBV7-6	NA	NA	TRBJ2-7	TGTGCCAGCAGCTTAAATAGCAGGGGTGGCGAGCAGTACTTC	CASSLNSRGGEQYF
TRBV28	TRBD1	once	TRBJ2-3	TGTGCCAGCAGACTCCTTCAGGGGGCGACGCCGGATACGCAGTATTTT	CASRLLQGATPDTQYF
TRBV28	NA	once	TRBJ2-3	TGTGCCAGCAGAGGGATTTTCGAAGGGGATACGCAGTATTTT	CASRGIFEGDTQYF
TRBV18	NA	NA	TRBJ2-2	TGTGCCAGCTCACCGAGCAGGGTGAGCACCGGGGAGCTGTTTTTT	CASSPSRVSTGELFF
TRBV18	NA	once	TRBJ1-1	TGTGCCAGCTCACCACAACAGATTGAAGCTTTCTTT	CASSPQQIEAFF
TRBV11-1	TRBD1	NA	TRBJ2-7	TGTGCCAGCAGCCACGGACAGGGGGCAAAGCAGTACTTC	CASSHGQGAKQYF
TRBV7-8	TRBD2	NA	TRBJ2-1	TGTGCCAGCAGCTTAGAACTAGCGGGATATGAGCAGTTCTTC	CASSLELAGYEQFF
TRBV4-1	NA	NA	TRBJ1-1	TGCGCCAGCAGCCAAGTTGGTTGGACAGTGAACACTGAAGCTTTCTTT	CASSQVGWTVNTEAFF
TRBV7-2	NA	NA	TRBJ2-2	TGTGCCAGCAGCTCCGTCCGAAGCGGGGAGCTGTTTTTT	CASSSVRSGELFF
TRBV6-5	NA	NA	TRBJ2-4	TGTGCCAGCAGTACAGGGTCGGACAAAAACATTCAGTACTTC	CASSTGSDKNIQYF
TRBV7-8	TRBD1	NA	TRBJ2-3	TGTGCCAGCAGCAGAGGGGGCCGGGACGAGCATTTT	CASSRGGRDEHF
TRBV30	TRBD1	NA	TRBJ1-1	TGTGCCTGGGAAGACAGGGGGAACACTGAAGCTTTCTTT	CAWEDRGNTEAFF
TRBV28	NA	NA	TRBJ2-7	TGTGCCAGCAGTTTAAGTGAGTGGGGACGGAAGTCCTACGAGCAGTACTTC	CASSLSEWGRKSYEQYF
TRBV21-1	NA	NA	TRBJ2-7	TGTGCCAGCAGAAAAACGGGTGGATCCGAGCAGTACTTC	CASRKTGGSEQYF
TRBV11-2	NA	NA	TRBJ2-2	TGTGCCAGCAGCTTAGGGACGGGGAACACCGGGGAGCTGTTTTTT	CASSLGTGNTGELFF
TRBV9	TRBD1	NA	TRBJ1-2	TGTGCCAGCAGCTCAGGGACAGGGTTCATCGGCTACACCTTC	CASSSGTGFIGYTF
TRBV5-4	NA	NA	TRBJ2-5	TGTGCCAGCAGCTTGGCCCCGCGGGGAGAGACCCAGTACTTC	CASSLAPRGETQYF
TRBV5-1	TRBD1	NA	TRBJ2-2	TGCGCCAGCGCCGATGACAGGGGGATGAACACCGGGGAGCTGTTTTTT	CASADDRGMNTGELFF